A selection of T cell receptor beta chains follows, all from one sample in a study of shared clonotypes between healthy human individuals. Some clones are missing from TCRdb's copy, which holds only in-frame ones; the method was immunoSEQ multiplex PCR. This sample has approximately 1.5 million clones, with 98% to 99% found just once. The sequenced material came from naive CD4+ T cells sorted from blood. These receptors came from a man aged 30 to 45 in good health. The CDR3 runs from the conserved cysteine through the conserved F or W. The D gene is left open where the match is weak. Clone size is not always given. Where it is, it says once, few, many or a class for expanded clones.

j_call v_call clone_size d_call cdr3_nt cdr3_aa
TRBJ2-2 TRBV7-9 . TRBD2 TGTGCCAGCAAAGGCTTAGCGGGACCCCTATTCGGGGAGCTGTTTTTT CASKGLAGPLFGELFF
TRBJ2-7 TRBV11-3 . TRBD2 TGTGCCAGCAGCTCGTCAGGCGGGAGATCCTACGAGCAGTACTTC CASSSSGGRSYEQYF
TRBJ2-2 TRBV9 . . TGTGCCAGCAGCGTACAGTTAGACACCGGGGAGCTGTTTTTT CASSVQLDTGELFF
TRBJ2-1 TRBV6-1 . . TGTGCCAGCTCGGCGGACTCCTACAATGAGCAGTTCTTC CASSADSYNEQFF
TRBJ1-2 TRBV5-4 . TRBD1 TGTGCCAGCAGCCCAACAGGGGGCATTGGCTACACCTTC CASSPTGGIGYTF
TRBJ1-5 TRBV2 . . TGTGCCAGCAGTGAGCGGAAACTCAGCAATCAGCCCCAGCATTTT CASSERKLSNQPQHF
TRBJ2-1 TRBV2 . . TGTGCCAGGAGAGGGGAAGCTCGGAATGAGCAGTTCTTC CARRGEARNEQFF
TRBJ2-2 TRBV6-5 once . TGTGCCAGCAGTTTTGAGACAGGGAACACCGGGGAGCTGTTTTTT CASSFETGNTGELFF
TRBJ1-2 TRBV14 once . TGTGCCAGCAGCCAAGGCATAGGGGTCTATGGCTACACCTTC CASSQGIGVYGYTF
TRBJ1-4 TRBV5-1 . TRBD1 TGCGCCAGCAGCCATCCGGGACAGGGGGATGAAAAACTGTTTTTT CASSHPGQGDEKLFF
TRBJ2-1 TRBV7-9 . . TGTGCCAGCGGGGAGCAGTTCTTC CASGEQFF
TRBJ2-7 TRBV25-1 . . TGTGCCAGCAGTGAATTTTCCTACGAGCAGTACTTC CASSEFSYEQYF
TRBJ2-2 TRBV11-3 . . TGTGCCAGCAGCCCTCGGGGGGCCCGGAACACCGGGGAGCTGTTTTTT CASSPRGARNTGELFF
TRBJ2-1 TRBV5-1 . . TGCGCCAGCAGCTTCCGGGACATCTACAATGAGCAGTTCTTC CASSFRDIYNEQFF
TRBJ2-7 TRBV5-1 . . TGCGCCAGCAGCTTGGCCATATCCAGCCCCCGATACGAGCAGTACTTC CASSLAISSPRYEQYF
TRBJ2-5 TRBV9 . . TGTGCCAGCAGCGTAGGTCGCCAAGAGACCCAGTACTTC CASSVGRQETQYF
TRBJ1-5 TRBV7-6 . . TGTGCCAGCAGCTTAGTGCGGGCCCAGATTAGCAATCAGCCCCAGCATTTT CASSLVRAQISNQPQHF